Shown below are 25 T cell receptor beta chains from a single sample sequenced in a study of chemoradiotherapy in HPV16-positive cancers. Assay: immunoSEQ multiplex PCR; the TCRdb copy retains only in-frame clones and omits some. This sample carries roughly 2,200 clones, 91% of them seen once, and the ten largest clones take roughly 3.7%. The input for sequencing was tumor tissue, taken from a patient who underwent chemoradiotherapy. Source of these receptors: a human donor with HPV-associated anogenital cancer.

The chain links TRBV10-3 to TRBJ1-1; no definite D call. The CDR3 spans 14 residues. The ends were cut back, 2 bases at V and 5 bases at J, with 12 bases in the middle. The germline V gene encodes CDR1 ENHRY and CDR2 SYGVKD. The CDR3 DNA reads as TGTGCCATCAGTGAGACGGGCAGTAGGACTGAAGCTTTCTTT. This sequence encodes CAISETGSRTEAFF.

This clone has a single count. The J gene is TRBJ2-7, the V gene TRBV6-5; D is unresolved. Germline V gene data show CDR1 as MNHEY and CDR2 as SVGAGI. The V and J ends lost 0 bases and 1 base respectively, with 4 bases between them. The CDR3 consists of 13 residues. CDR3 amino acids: CASSYSRSYEQYF. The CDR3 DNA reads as TGTGCCAGCAGTTACTCGAGGTCCTACGAGCAGTACTTC.

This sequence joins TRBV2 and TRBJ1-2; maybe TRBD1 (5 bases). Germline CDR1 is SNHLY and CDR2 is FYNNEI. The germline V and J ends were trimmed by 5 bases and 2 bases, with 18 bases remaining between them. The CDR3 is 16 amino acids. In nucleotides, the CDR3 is TGTGCCAGCAGTTCCGTCGAGGCAGGGACGAACTATGGCTACACCTTC. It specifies CASSSVEAGTNYGYTF. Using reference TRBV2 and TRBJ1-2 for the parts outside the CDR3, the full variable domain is EPEVTQTPSHQVTQMGQEVILRCVPISNHLYFYWYRQILGQKVEFLVSFYNNEISEKSEIFDDQFSVERPDGSNFTLKIRSTKLEDSAMYFCASSSVEAGTNYGYTFGSGTRLTVV.

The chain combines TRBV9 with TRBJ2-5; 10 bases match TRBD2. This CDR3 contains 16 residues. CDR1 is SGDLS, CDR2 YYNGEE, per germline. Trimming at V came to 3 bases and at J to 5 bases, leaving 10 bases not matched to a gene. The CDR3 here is CASSASGGIYGETQYF. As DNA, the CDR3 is TGTGCCAGCAGCGCTAGCGGGGGAATCTATGGGGAGACCCAGTACTTC.

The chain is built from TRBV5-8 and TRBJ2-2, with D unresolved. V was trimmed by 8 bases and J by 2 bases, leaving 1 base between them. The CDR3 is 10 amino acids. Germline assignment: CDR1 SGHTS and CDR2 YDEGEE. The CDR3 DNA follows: TGTGCCAGTAACACCGGGGAGCTGTTTTTT. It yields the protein CASNTGELFF. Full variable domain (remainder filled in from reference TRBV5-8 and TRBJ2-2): EAGVTQSPTHLIKTRGQQATLRCSPISGHTSVYWYQQALGLGLQFLLWYDEGEERNRGNFPPRFSGRQFPNYSSELNVNALELEDSALYLCASNTGELFFGEGSRLTVL.

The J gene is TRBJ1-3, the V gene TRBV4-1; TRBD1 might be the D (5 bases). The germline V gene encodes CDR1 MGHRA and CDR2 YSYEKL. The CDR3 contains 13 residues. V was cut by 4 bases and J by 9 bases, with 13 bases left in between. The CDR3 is CASSPLMRGTIYF. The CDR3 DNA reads TGCGCCAGCAGCCCGTTAATGAGGGGCACCATATATTTT.

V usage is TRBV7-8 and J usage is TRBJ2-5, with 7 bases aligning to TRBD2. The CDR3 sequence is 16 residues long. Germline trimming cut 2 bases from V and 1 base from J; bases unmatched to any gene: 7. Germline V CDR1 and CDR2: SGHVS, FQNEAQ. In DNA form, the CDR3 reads TGTGCCAGCAGCTTATCCAGCGGGGCGTCCCAAGAGACCCAGTACTTC. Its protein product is CASSLSSGASQETQYF.

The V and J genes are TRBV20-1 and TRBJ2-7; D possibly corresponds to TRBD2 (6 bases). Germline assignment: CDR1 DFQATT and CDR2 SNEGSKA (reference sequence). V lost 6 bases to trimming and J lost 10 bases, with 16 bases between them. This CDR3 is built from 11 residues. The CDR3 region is CSAASPRGQYF. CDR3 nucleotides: TGCAGTGCCGCGTCCCCGCGGGGACAGTACTTC.

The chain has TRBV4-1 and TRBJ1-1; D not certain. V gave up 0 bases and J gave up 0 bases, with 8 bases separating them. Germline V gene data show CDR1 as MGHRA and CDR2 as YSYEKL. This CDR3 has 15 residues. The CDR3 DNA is TGCGCCAGCAGCCAAGATTGGATGATGAACACTGAAGCTTTCTTT. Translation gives CASSQDWMMNTEAFF.

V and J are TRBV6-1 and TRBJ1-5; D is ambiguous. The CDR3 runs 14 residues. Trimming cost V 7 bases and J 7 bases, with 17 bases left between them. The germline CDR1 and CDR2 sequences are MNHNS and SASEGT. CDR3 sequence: CASTLQAVFQPQHF. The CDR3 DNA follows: TGTGCCAGCACATTGCAGGCGGTTTTCCAGCCCCAGCATTTT.

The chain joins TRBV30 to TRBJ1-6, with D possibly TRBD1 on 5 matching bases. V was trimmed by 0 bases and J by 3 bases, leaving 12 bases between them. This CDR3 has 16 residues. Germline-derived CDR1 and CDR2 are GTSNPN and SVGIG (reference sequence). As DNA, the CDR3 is TGTGCCTGGAGTGTAAGGGTAGGGGTCTATAATTCACCCCTCCACTTT. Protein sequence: CAWSVRVGVYNSPLHF. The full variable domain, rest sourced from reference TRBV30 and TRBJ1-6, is SQTIHQWPATLVQPVGSPLSLECTVEGTSNPNLYWYRQAAGRGLQLLFYSVGIGQISSEVPQNLSASRPQDRQFILSSKKLLLSDSGFYLCAWSVRVGVYNSPLHFGNGTRLTVT.

The CDR3 coding sequence is TGTGCCAGCAGCCCCCGGGGAGAGACCCAGTACTTC. Amino acid sequence: CASSPRGETQYF. The chain has TRBV7-2 and TRBJ2-5; D possibly corresponds to TRBD2 (5 bases). Germline V gives CDR1 SGHTA, CDR2 FQGNSA. Trimming shortened V by 5 bases and J by 4 bases, and 8 bases separated the two germline ends. The CDR3 is made up of 12 amino acids.

The CDR3 loop reads CSVEDPDTQYF. CDR3 bases: TGCAGCGTTGAAGATCCGGATACGCAGTATTTT. The chain combines TRBV29-1 with TRBJ2-3; the D is unclear. V was pared by 0 bases and J by 6 bases, with 4 bases between. This CDR3 is 11 amino acids long. Per germline, CDR1 SQVTM and CDR2 ANQGSEA.

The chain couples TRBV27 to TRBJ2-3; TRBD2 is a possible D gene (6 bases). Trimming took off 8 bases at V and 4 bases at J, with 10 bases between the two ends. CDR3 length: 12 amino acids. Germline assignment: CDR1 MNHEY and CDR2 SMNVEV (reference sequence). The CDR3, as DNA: TGTGCCAGCGGACTAAATTCAGATACGCAGTATTTT. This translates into CASGLNSDTQYF.

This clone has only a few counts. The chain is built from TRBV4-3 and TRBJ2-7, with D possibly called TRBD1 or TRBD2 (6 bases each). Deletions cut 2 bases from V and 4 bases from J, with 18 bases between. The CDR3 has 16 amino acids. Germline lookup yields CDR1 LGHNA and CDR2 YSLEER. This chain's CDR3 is CASSQNWVGGGYEQYF. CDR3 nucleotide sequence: TGCGCCAGCAGCCAAAATTGGGTAGGAGGGGGGTACGAGCAGTACTTC.

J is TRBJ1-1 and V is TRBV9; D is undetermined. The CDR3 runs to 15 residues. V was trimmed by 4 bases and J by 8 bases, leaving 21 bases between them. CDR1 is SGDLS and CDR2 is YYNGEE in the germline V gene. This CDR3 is CASSPPPVDLGEAFF. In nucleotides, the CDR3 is TGTGCCAGCAGCCCGCCCCCCGTAGATCTTGGGGAAGCTTTCTTT.

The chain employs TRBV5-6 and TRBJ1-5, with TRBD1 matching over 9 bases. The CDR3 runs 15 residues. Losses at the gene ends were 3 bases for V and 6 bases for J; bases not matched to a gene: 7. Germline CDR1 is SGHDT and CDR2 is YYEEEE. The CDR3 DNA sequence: TGTGCCAGCAGCTGGGGGACAGGGAGAGGTCAGCCCCAGCATTTT. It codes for CASSWGTGRGQPQHF.

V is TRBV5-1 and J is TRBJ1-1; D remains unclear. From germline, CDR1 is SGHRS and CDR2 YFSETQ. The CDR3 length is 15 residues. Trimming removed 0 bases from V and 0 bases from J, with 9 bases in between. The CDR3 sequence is CASSLVTGMNTEAFF. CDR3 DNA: TGCGCCAGCAGCTTGGTTACGGGAATGAACACTGAAGCTTTCTTT.

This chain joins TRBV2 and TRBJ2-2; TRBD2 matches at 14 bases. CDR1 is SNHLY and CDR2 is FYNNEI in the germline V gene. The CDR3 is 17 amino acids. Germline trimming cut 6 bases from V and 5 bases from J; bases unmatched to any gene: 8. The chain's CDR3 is CASRGTSGGRITGELFF. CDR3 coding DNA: TGTGCCAGCAGGGGGACTAGCGGGGGTAGGATTACCGGGGAGCTGTTTTTT.

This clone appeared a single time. CDR3 in amino acids: CASSSNNREGYEQYF. CDR3 DNA: TGTGCCAGCAGCTCAAATAACAGGGAGGGCTACGAGCAGTACTTC. The chain has TRBV13 and TRBJ2-7, with D possibly TRBD2 on 7 matching bases. V dropped 4 bases and J dropped 3 bases, with 16 bases sitting between them. Germline CDR1 is PRHDT and CDR2 is FYEKMQ (reference sequence). The CDR3 is made up of 15 amino acids.

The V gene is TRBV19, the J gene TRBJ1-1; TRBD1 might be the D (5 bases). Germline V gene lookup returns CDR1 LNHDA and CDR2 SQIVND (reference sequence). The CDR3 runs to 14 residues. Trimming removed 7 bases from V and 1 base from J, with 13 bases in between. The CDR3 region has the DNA TGTGCCAGTATTCCCGGGACGGCGAACACTGAAGCTTTCTTT. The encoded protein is CASIPGTANTEAFF.

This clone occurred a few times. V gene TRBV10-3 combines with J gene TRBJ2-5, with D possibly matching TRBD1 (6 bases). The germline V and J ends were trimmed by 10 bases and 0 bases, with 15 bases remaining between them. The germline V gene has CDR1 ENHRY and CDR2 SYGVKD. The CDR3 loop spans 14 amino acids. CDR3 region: CATRDKQHQETQYF. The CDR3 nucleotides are TGTGCCACCAGGGACAAGCAGCACCAAGAGACCCAGTACTTC.

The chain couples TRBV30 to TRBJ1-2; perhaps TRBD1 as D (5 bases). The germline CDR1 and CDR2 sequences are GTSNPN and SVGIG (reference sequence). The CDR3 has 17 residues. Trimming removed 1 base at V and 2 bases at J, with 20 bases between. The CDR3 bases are TGTGCCTGGAGTGCCAGTCCGGGACGCAGGGAGAACTATGGCTACACCTTC. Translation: CAWSASPGRRENYGYTF.

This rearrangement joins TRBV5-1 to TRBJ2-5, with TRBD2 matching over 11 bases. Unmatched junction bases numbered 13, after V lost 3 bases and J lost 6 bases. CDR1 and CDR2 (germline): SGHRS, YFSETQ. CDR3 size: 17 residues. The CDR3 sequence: CASSSLPIAGGPKTQYF. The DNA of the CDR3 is TGCGCCAGCAGCTCCCTCCCCATAGCGGGGGGGCCAAAGACCCAGTACTTC. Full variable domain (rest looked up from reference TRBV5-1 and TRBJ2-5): KAGVTQTPRYLIKTRGQQVTLSCSPISGHRSVSWYQQTPGQGLQFLFEYFSETQRNKGNFPGRFSGRQFSNSRSEMNVSTLELGDSALYLCASSSLPIAGGPKTQYFGPGTRLLVL.

CDR3: CASSERTTNEKLFF. For the CDR3, the DNA is TGTGCCAGCAGTGAAAGGACAACTAATGAAAAACTGTTTTTT. The rearrangement links TRBV2 to TRBJ1-4, with D unresolved. Germline CDR1 reads SNHLY; CDR2 reads FYNNEI. The CDR3 is made up of 14 amino acids. V lost 2 bases and J lost 0, with 4 bases in between.